A single sample is the source of the 26 T cell receptor beta chains below, sequenced in a study of T cell responses to AZD1222 COVID-19 vaccine. TCRdb's copy holds only in-frame clones and misses some; the assay was immunoSEQ multiplex PCR. The table shows about 94,000 clones, with about 88% occurring only once. The sequencing here drew on peripheral blood, taken on day 0 of AZD1222 vaccination. These receptors originate from an adult in good health.

CDR3 DNA sequence: TGTGCCAGCAGCCAATATCGGGGGGATGGCACAGATACGCAGTATTTT. Translated: CASSQYRGDGTDTQYF. V gene TRBV4-2 combines with J gene TRBJ2-3; TRBD2 agrees at 7 bases. V shed 2 bases, J shed 1 base, and the junction held 6 bases outside the gene matches. From germline, CDR1 is LGHNA and CDR2 YNFKEQ. The CDR3 length is 16 residues.

On this clone: The same CDR3 can be traced to other DNA sequences in this sample. The rearrangement joins TRBV7-2 to TRBJ1-1, with TRBD1 as a possible D gene (5 bases). The CDR3 contains 13 residues. V gave up 5 bases and J gave up 1 base, with 8 bases separating them. The germline V gene encodes CDR1 SGHTA and CDR2 FQGNSA. As DNA, the CDR3 is TGTGCCAGCAGCCTTGACAGGAACACTGAAGCTTTCTTT. The encoded protein is CASSLDRNTEAFF.

This rearrangement joins TRBV29-1 to TRBJ1-1, with D maybe TRBD1 (5 bases). Trimming took 6 bases from V and 5 from J, leaving 19 bases between them. Germline V gives CDR1 SQVTM, CDR2 ANQGSEA. The CDR3 runs to 14 residues. CDR3 residues: CSVTVGGGSTEAFF. The CDR3, as DNA: TGCAGCGTCACTGTGGGGGGTGGATCGACTGAAGCTTTCTTT.

The V gene is TRBV5-1, the J gene TRBJ2-7; no firm D call. This CDR3 has 15 amino acids. V shed 4 bases and J shed 0 bases, with 14 bases lying between them. Germline CDR1 is SGHRS and CDR2 is YFSETQ. The CDR3 coding sequence is TGCGCCAGCAGCCCACCGTCTGGGTCCTCCTACGAGCAGTACTTC. Its protein is CASSPPSGSSYEQYF.

V gene TRBV5-1 combines with J gene TRBJ2-3; D may be TRBD1 (5 bases). This CDR3 is 12 amino acids long. The V gene lost 4 bases and the J gene lost 6 bases, with 9 bases spanning the gap. Germline CDR1 SGHRS, CDR2 YFSETQ. The CDR3 sequence is CASSLSGDTQYF. CDR3 DNA sequence: TGCGCCAGCAGCCTCTCAGGGGATACGCAGTATTTT.

The V call is TRBV30, the J call TRBJ1-4; TRBD1 might be the D (6 bases). Trimming cost V 0 bases and J 3 bases, with 8 bases left between them. This CDR3 has 14 residues. Germline loops: CDR1 GTSNPN, CDR2 SVGIG (reference sequence). CDR3 in amino acids: CAWSVGGPNEKLFF. Here the CDR3 DNA reads TGTGCCTGGAGTGTCGGGGGGCCTAATGAAAAACTGTTTTTT.

This clone was seen more than once but under ten times. The chain uses TRBV7-8 and TRBJ1-2, with 8 nucleotides matching TRBD1. The V and J ends lost 1 base and 3 bases, in that order; junction bases with no gene match: 1. Germline values: CDR1 SGHVS, CDR2 FQNEAQ. The CDR3 totals 14 residues. The CDR3: CASSLGGQDYGYTF. The CDR3 DNA is TGTGCCAGCAGCTTAGGGGGACAGGACTATGGCTACACCTTC.

The rearrangement links TRBV11-2 to TRBJ2-7, with a possible D match to TRBD1 (5 bases). The germline gives CDR1 SGHAT, CDR2 FQNNGV. The CDR3 extends over 13 amino acids. Deletions cut 3 bases from V and 6 bases from J, with 12 bases between. In DNA, the CDR3 is TGTGCCAGCAGCTTTGGAGCAGGGCTCGAGCAGTACTTC. Translating gives CASSFGAGLEQYF.

The chain links TRBV18 to TRBJ1-1; D remains unclear. The CDR3 runs 13 residues. CDR1 is KGHSH and CDR2 is LQKENI in the germline V gene. Trimming cost V 5 bases and J 1 base, with 8 bases left between them. The CDR3 region is CASSSKSNTEAFF. The DNA of the CDR3 is TGTGCCAGCTCATCAAAATCGAACACTGAAGCTTTCTTT.

Worth noting for this clone: Other DNA sequences in the sample encode the same CDR3. The V and J genes are TRBV12-3 or TRBV12-4 and TRBJ1-1; D ambiguous. Trimming removed 2 bases at V and 4 bases at J, with 5 bases between. This CDR3 comprises 12 residues. The CDR3 loop reads CASSLKGTEAFF. In DNA, the CDR3 is TGTGCCAGCAGTTTAAAGGGCACTGAAGCTTTCTTT.

This clone showed up just once. The J gene is TRBJ1-3, the V gene TRBV5-5; no clear D gene. In germline, CDR1 is SGHKS, CDR2 YYEKEE (reference sequence). The CDR3 consists of 15 residues. Trimming removed 0 bases from V and 0 bases from J, with 7 bases in between. CDR3 bases: TGTGCCAGCAGCTTGGGTCTAAGCTCTGGAAACACCATATATTTT. Its translation: CASSLGLSSGNTIYF.

The chain is built from TRBV7-2 and TRBJ2-5; the match to TRBD1 covers 8 bases. V was pared by 4 bases and J by 5 bases, with 15 bases of the junction left unmatched. The germline V gene encodes CDR1 SGHTA and CDR2 FQGNSA. This CDR3 has 17 residues. CDR3 bases: TGTGCCAGCAGCTCACCTCAGGGGGCGCAATCAGTGGAGACCCAGTACTTC. This gives the protein CASSSPQGAQSVETQYF.

This clone was seen a single time. The chain uses TRBV3-1 (or the pseudogene TRBV3-2) and TRBJ1-2; TRBD1 matches at 9 bases. Per germline, CDR1 LGHDT and CDR2 YNNKEL (reference sequence). The CDR3 is 14 amino acids. After removal of 2 bases from V and 6 bases from J, the junction contained 4 bases not matched to a gene. CDR3 protein: CASSQPTGGNGYTF. The CDR3 DNA follows: TGTGCCAGCAGCCAACCGACAGGGGGAAATGGCTACACCTTC.

The genes are TRBV14 and TRBJ1-2; no reliable D call. V was trimmed by 0 bases and J by 2 bases, leaving 7 bases between them. The CDR3 length is 14 residues. Looked up from germline, CDR1 is SGHDN and CDR2 is FVKESK. CDR3: CASSQDRNNYGYTF. The CDR3 coding sequence is TGTGCCAGCAGCCAAGACAGAAACAACTATGGCTACACCTTC.

In this sample, this clone turned up once. The chain employs TRBV6-5 and TRBJ1-6, with D tentatively TRBD1 (5 bases). Per germline, CDR1 MNHEY and CDR2 SVGAGI. This CDR3 comprises 14 residues. With 6 bases removed from V and 5 bases from J, the gap between germline ends came to 11 bases. The CDR3 sequence is CASSSQADNSPLHF. In nucleotides, the CDR3 is TGTGCCAGCAGCTCACAGGCAGATAATTCACCCCTCCACTTT.

The CDR3 reads CASSFGIQAYEQYF. In DNA, the CDR3 is TGTGCCAGCAGCTTCGGGATTCAAGCCTACGAGCAGTACTTC. The chain uses TRBV11-2 and TRBJ2-7; a weak D match, TRBD2 (5 bases). The germline V and J ends were trimmed by 3 bases and 2 bases, with 11 bases remaining between them. The germline V gene has CDR1 SGHAT and CDR2 FQNNGV. The CDR3 is 14 residues long.

The table lists this clone with a few counts. CDR3 bases: TGTGCCAGTAAGCAACTGGAGAACACTGAAGCTTTCTTT. It codes for CASKQLENTEAFF. This rearrangement joins TRBV19 to TRBJ1-1; D not resolved. Trimming took 7 bases from V and 1 from J, leaving 10 bases between them. This CDR3 has 13 residues. CDR1 and CDR2 from the germline V gene are LNHDA and SQIVND (reference sequence).

The count of this clone is one. The J gene is TRBJ2-2, the V gene TRBV19; 10 nucleotides match TRBD1. Germline CDR1 reads LNHDA; CDR2 reads SQIVND (reference sequence). The CDR3 runs 16 residues. The V and J ends lost 4 bases and 0 bases, in that order; junction bases with no gene match: 2. CDR3 nucleotides: TGTGCCAGTAGTAAGGGGACAGGGGCGAACACCGGGGAGCTGTTTTTT. This codes for CASSKGTGANTGELFF.

The chain employs TRBV19 and TRBJ2-3; a possible D gene is TRBD2 (6 bases). V gave up 5 bases and J gave up 6 bases, with 24 bases separating them. The CDR3 runs 17 residues. Germline CDR1 is LNHDA and CDR2 is SQIVND (reference sequence). The CDR3 sequence is CASSLLTSTHRADTQYF. Written as DNA, the CDR3 is TGTGCCAGTAGTTTATTGACTAGTACCCATCGCGCGGATACGCAGTATTTT.

The chain uses TRBV9 and TRBJ2-2, with D perhaps matching TRBD2 (6 bases). The CDR3 has 15 residues. Deletions cut 6 bases from V and 0 bases from J, with 12 bases between. Germline V gene sequence: CDR1 SGDLS, CDR2 YYNGEE. CDR3 bases: TGTGCCAGCACGGGGACTTCTCCGAACACCGGGGAGCTGTTTTTT. Amino acid sequence: CASTGTSPNTGELFF.

As to this clone: Because the CDR3's place on the DNA is in doubt, the DNA is left out and the CDR3 is given as listed by TCRdb. V usage is TRBV28 and J usage is TRBJ1-1. CDR1 is MDHEN and CDR2 is SYDVKM in the germline V gene. The CDR3 region is 13 residues in length, termini included. CDR3 amino acids: CASSSSTRGGAFF.

This clone was recorded only once. V is TRBV28 and J is TRBJ1-4; TRBD1 aligns across 7 bases. V gave up 6 bases and J gave up 7 bases; unmatched junction bases: 8. The CDR3 is 14 residues long. Germline CDR1 is MDHEN and CDR2 is SYDVKM. The DNA for the CDR3 is TGTGCCAGCAGCGCCGGAGGGGGCCGTGAAAAACTGTTTTTT. This translates into CASSAGGGREKLFF.

This chain connects TRBV5-1 to TRBJ2-5; 7 bases agree with TRBD1. The CDR3 is 12 residues long. J was trimmed by 4 bases and V by 4 bases; bases with no gene match: 1. Germline loops: CDR1 SGHRS, CDR2 YFSETQ. The CDR3 protein is CASSPGGETQYF. In DNA form, the CDR3 reads TGCGCCAGCAGCCCAGGGGGAGAGACCCAGTACTTC. Combining the CDR3 with reference TRBV5-1 and TRBJ2-5 gives the whole variable domain KAGVTQTPRYLIKTRGQQVTLSCSPISGHRSVSWYQQTPGQGLQFLFEYFSETQRNKGNFPGRFSGRQFSNSRSEMNVSTLELGDSALYLCASSPGGETQYFGPGTRLLVL.

V usage is TRBV6-2 or TRBV6-3 and J usage is TRBJ2-4, with D possibly matching TRBD1 (6 bases). Trimming took 0 bases from V and 0 from J, leaving 15 bases between them. Germline V gene data show CDR1 as MNHEY and CDR2 as SVGEGT. This CDR3 is 18 amino acids long. CDR3 sequence (DNA): TGTGCCAGCAGTTACTCTACAGGGTCGAAACTAGCCAAAAACATTCAGTACTTC. Translating it yields CASSYSTGSKLAKNIQYF.

The chain links TRBV6-1 to TRBJ2-5; tentatively, D is TRBD1 (5 bases). Germline values: CDR1 MNHNS, CDR2 SASEGT. V was pared by 1 base and J by 1 base, with 10 bases between. The CDR3 sequence is 15 residues long. The CDR3: CASSEGTGVQETQYF. The CDR3 DNA reads as TGTGCCAGCAGTGAAGGTACAGGCGTCCAAGAGACCCAGTACTTC.

The chain recombines TRBV5-1 with TRBJ2-5; 8 nucleotides agree with TRBD1. The J segment lost 2 bases and the V segment lost 0 bases, leaving 0 bases of the junction unmatched. The CDR3 spans 14 residues. CDR1 and CDR2 from the germline V gene are SGHRS and YFSETQ. In nucleotides, the CDR3 is TGCGCCAGCAGCTTGGGACAGGGGCAAGAGACCCAGTACTTC. Amino acids: CASSLGQGQETQYF.